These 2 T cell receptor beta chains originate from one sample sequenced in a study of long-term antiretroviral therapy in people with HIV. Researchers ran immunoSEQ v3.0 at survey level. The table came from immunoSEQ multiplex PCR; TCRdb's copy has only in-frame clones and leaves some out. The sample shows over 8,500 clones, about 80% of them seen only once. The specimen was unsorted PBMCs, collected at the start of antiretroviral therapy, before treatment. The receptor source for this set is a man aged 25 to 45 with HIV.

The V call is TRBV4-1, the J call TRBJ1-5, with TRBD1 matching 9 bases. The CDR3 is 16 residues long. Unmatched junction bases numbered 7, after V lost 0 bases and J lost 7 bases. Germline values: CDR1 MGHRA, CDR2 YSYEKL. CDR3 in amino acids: CASSQETGTGRQPQHF. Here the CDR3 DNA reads TGCGCCAGCAGCCAAGAAACCGGGACAGGGCGACAGCCCCAGCATTTT.

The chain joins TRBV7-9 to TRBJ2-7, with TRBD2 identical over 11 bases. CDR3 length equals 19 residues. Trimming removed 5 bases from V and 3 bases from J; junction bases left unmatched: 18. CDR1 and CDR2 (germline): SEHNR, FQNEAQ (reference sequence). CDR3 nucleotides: TGTGCCAGCAGCAAAGGGATAACTAGCGGGAGATACTCTAACTACGAGCAGTACTTC. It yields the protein CASSKGITSGRYSNYEQYF. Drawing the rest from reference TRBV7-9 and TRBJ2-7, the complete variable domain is DTGVSQNPRHKITKRGQNVTFRCDPISEHNRLYWYRQTLGQGPEFLTYFQNEAQLEKSRLLSDRFSAERPKGSFSTLEIQRTEQGDSAMYLCASSKGITSGRYSNYEQYFGPGTRLTVT.